The 32 T cell receptor beta chains presented below share a single source sample, sequenced in a study of Ad26.COV2.S vaccination and SARS-CoV-2 variants (dated by TCRdb to about 2021). Library preparation used the immunoSEQ multiplex PCR assay. TCRdb carries this immuneACCESS record with in-frame sequences only. Its versions omit some clonotypes, under half of them owing to an unresolved V gene in the studies checked, with the rest unexplained. This sample gives about 250,000 clones in total; around 88% of them show up just once. Together, the top ten hold just under 3% of the sample. The treatment or condition label corresponds to: roughly 19 received Ad26.COV2.S at low or high dose, single or two shots; 5 received placebo; per-sample allocation not given. For vaccine and placebo recipients, the sequenced repertoires came from samples collected on day 63 after the first injection. This specimen was peripheral blood, taken in a trial of Ad26.COV2.S vaccine versus placebo. All receptors come from a person between 18 and 65 years old who received the Ad26.COV2.S COVID-19 vaccine or a placebo.

The gene calls are TRBV6-5 and TRBJ1-5, with 7 bases that match TRBD1. Per germline, CDR1 MNHEY and CDR2 SVGAGI. CDR3 length: 15 residues. J was trimmed by 3 bases and V by 6 bases; bases with no gene match: 8. The DNA for the CDR3 is TGTGCCAGCAGACCGGACAGGAGGAACAATCAGCCCCAGCATTTT. Translated, it gives CASRPDRRNNQPQHF.

This clone has a single count. CDR3 region: CASSQVAPMETQYF. The CDR3 DNA reads as TGTGCCAGCAGCCAAGTGGCCCCGATGGAGACCCAGTACTTC. V is TRBV3-1 (or the pseudogene TRBV3-2) and J is TRBJ2-5; D call uncertain. The CDR3 has 14 residues. Germline values: CDR1 LGHDT, CDR2 YNNKEL (reference sequence). V was shortened by 1 base and J by 5 bases, with 11 bases between the two germline ends.

This clone was seen a few times. This rearrangement joins TRBV29-1 to TRBJ1-2; 10 positions agree with TRBD1. Germline lookup yields CDR1 SQVTM and CDR2 ANQGSEA. This CDR3 is built from 15 residues. V lost 3 bases and J lost 3; bases outside the gene matches: 7. CDR3 in amino acids: CSVEGRQGAYYGYTF. The CDR3 DNA is TGCAGCGTTGAGGGGAGACAGGGGGCATACTATGGCTACACCTTC.

This sequence joins TRBV14 and TRBJ2-1; 12 nucleotides agree with TRBD2. The CDR3 is 14 residues long. The ends lost 5 bases at V and 4 bases at J; junction bases unmatched: 0. Germline V gene lookup returns CDR1 SGHDN and CDR2 FVKESK. DNA of the CDR3: TGTGCCAGCAGCGGACTAGCGGGGTACAATGAGCAGTTCTTC. Encoded protein: CASSGLAGYNEQFF.

The chain couples TRBV19 to TRBJ1-4, with 7 bases matching TRBD1. The CDR3 is 12 residues long. Germline CDR1 and CDR2: LNHDA and SQIVND (reference sequence). Trimming cost V 9 bases and J 7 bases; bases outside gene matches: 5. CDR3: CASNRGGEKLFF. As DNA, the CDR3 is TGTGCCAGCAACAGGGGAGGTGAAAAACTGTTTTTT.

The J gene is TRBJ1-2, the V gene TRBV6-5; 9 bases line up with TRBD1. This CDR3 has 14 residues. V was clipped by 1 base and J by 6 bases; unmatched bases: 3. Per the germline V gene, CDR1 is MNHEY and CDR2 is SVGAGI. The CDR3 DNA is TGTGCCAGCAGTTACTACAGGGGGCGAGATGGCTACACCTTC. Amino acid sequence: CASSYYRGRDGYTF.

The V and J genes are TRBV7-3 and TRBJ2-7; no reliable D call. Germline V gene lookup returns CDR1 SGHTA and CDR2 FQGTGA. The V end was cut by 3 bases, the J end by 2 bases, with 8 bases between. The CDR3 is 13 amino acids. For the CDR3, the DNA is TGTGCCAGCAGCTTTGGTCTTACCTACGAGCAGTACTTC. This sequence encodes CASSFGLTYEQYF.

J is TRBJ1-6 and V is TRBV7-2; D is unclear. In germline, CDR1 is SGHTA, CDR2 FQGNSA. This CDR3 region has 14 residues. Trimming shortened V by 4 bases and J by 7 bases, and 11 bases separated the two germline ends. This chain's CDR3 is CASSSGFQNSPLHF. The DNA for the CDR3 is TGTGCCAGCAGCTCCGGATTTCAAAATTCACCCCTCCACTTT. Full variable domain (rest looked up from reference TRBV7-2 and TRBJ1-6): GAGVSQSPSNKVTEKGKDVELRCDPISGHTALYWYRQSLGQGLEFLIYFQGNSAPDKSGLPSDRFSAERTGGSVSTLTIQRTQQEDSAVYLCASSSGFQNSPLHFGNGTRLTVT.

The V and J genes are TRBV2 and TRBJ2-7; TRBD1 agrees at 12 bases. From germline, CDR1 is SNHLY and CDR2 FYNNEI. The CDR3 sequence is 16 residues long. Trimming removed 2 bases from V and 6 bases from J; junction bases left unmatched: 8. The CDR3 loop reads CASSESRDRGRPEQYV. CDR3 in DNA: TGTGCCAGCAGTGAATCCCGGGACAGGGGGCGCCCCGAGCAGTACGTC.

This clone was seen only once. This sequence joins TRBV7-8 and TRBJ2-7; 7 bases line up with TRBD2. CDR3 length: 14 amino acids. V gave up 1 base and J gave up 10 bases; unmatched junction bases: 10. CDR1 and CDR2 from the germline V gene are SGHVS and FQNEAQ. The DNA of the CDR3 is TGTGCCAGCAGCTTAGGTAGCGGGTTGGTCCCCCAGTACGTC. Its translation is CASSLGSGLVPQYV.

The chain combines TRBV9 with TRBJ1-5; D gene ambiguous. This CDR3 has 15 residues. V gave up 1 base and J gave up 1 base, with 9 bases separating them. In germline, CDR1 is SGDLS, CDR2 YYNGEE. DNA of the CDR3: TGTGCCAGCAGCGTACGGCCGGACAGCAATCAGCCCCAGCATTTT. This codes for CASSVRPDSNQPQHF.

V gene TRBV5-4 combines with J gene TRBJ2-2; D possibly corresponds to TRBD1 (6 bases). The V gene's germline CDR1 is SGHNT and CDR2 YYREEE (reference sequence). Trimming cost V 3 bases and J 7 bases, with 13 bases left between them. CDR3 length equals 14 residues. In DNA, the CDR3 is TGTGCCAGCAGCTCCGGACAGCCCAACGGGGAGCTGTTTTTT. Protein: CASSSGQPNGELFF.

This clone was observed a handful of times. J is TRBJ1-5 and V is TRBV7-2, with 8 bases that match TRBD1. In germline, CDR1 is SGHTA, CDR2 FQGNSA. J was trimmed by 1 base and V by 5 bases; bases with no gene match: 7. This CDR3 comprises 16 residues. The CDR3 sequence is CASSPFGQGSNQPQHF. The CDR3 coding sequence is TGTGCCAGCAGCCCGTTTGGACAGGGAAGCAATCAGCCCCAGCATTTT.

The chain joins TRBV19 to TRBJ2-2, with TRBD2 matching over 13 bases. After removal of 5 bases from V and 6 bases from J, the junction contained 9 bases not matched to a gene. There are 17 residues in the CDR3. In germline, CDR1 is LNHDA, CDR2 SQIVND (reference sequence). The CDR3 loop reads CASSLQGLAGAAGELFF. As DNA, the CDR3 is TGTGCCAGTAGTCTCCAAGGACTAGCGGGAGCGGCCGGGGAGCTGTTTTTT.

The rearrangement joins TRBV7-6 to TRBJ2-1, with 9 bases fitting TRBD1. The germline CDR1 and CDR2 sequences are SGHVS and FNYEAQ. This CDR3 comprises 16 residues. V lost 3 bases to trimming and J lost 6 bases; unmatched junction nucleotides: 9. CDR3 loop: CASSFSGTGWGNEQFF. For the CDR3, the DNA is TGTGCCAGCAGCTTCTCCGGGACAGGGTGGGGCAATGAGCAGTTCTTC. Full variable domain (rest looked up from reference TRBV7-6 and TRBJ2-1): GAGVSQSPRYKVTKRGQDVALRCDPISGHVSLYWYRQALGQGPEFLTYFNYEAQQDKSGLPNDRFSAERPEGSISTLTIQRTEQRDSAMYRCASSFSGTGWGNEQFFGPGTRLTVL.

This chain connects TRBV10-1 to TRBJ1-2; D is possibly TRBD1 (5 bases). The CDR3 spans 14 residues. CDR1 and CDR2 from the germline V gene are WNHNN and SYGVQD (reference sequence). V gave up 6 bases and J gave up 2 bases, with 13 bases separating them. CDR3 bases: TGCGCCAGCAGGGGAGGGGAGGGAAACTATGGCTACACCTTC. Translation gives CASRGGEGNYGYTF.

J is TRBJ2-7 and V is TRBV6-1; D tentatively reads TRBD1 or TRBD2 (5 bases each). The CDR3 contains 17 residues. Germline V gene sequence: CDR1 MNHNS, CDR2 SASEGT. The germline V and J ends were trimmed by 3 bases and 0 bases, with 18 bases remaining between them. CDR3: CASSDYPGTGSSYEQYV. CDR3 bases: TGTGCCAGCAGTGATTACCCCGGGACGGGGAGCTCCTACGAGCAGTACGTC.

The chain carries TRBV6-5 and TRBJ1-1; no clear D gene. CDR1 is MNHEY and CDR2 is SVGAGI in the germline V gene. The CDR3 sequence is 13 residues long. V shed 0 bases and J shed 5 bases, with 7 bases lying between them. Written as DNA, the CDR3 is TGTGCCAGCAGTTACTCGAGGGAAACTGAAGCTTTCTTT. Residues: CASSYSRETEAFF.

This rearrangement joins TRBV11-3 to TRBJ1-5; possible D gene TRBD1, 5 bases. In germline, CDR1 is SGHNT, CDR2 YENEEA. This CDR3 contains 15 residues. Trimming removed 0 bases at V and 4 bases at J, with 10 bases between. As DNA, the CDR3 is TGTGCCAGCAGCTTAGAATTGCAGGGAAATCAGCCCCAGCATTTT. Protein: CASSLELQGNQPQHF.

In regard to this clone: This sample also contains other DNA sequences that code for the same CDR3. CDR3 sequence reads: CASSPPGVAEQYF. For the CDR3, the DNA is TGTGCCAGCAGTCCCCCGGGGGTAGCTGAGCAGTACTTC. This chain joins TRBV27 and TRBJ2-7; D possibly corresponds to TRBD2 (6 bases). Germline CDR1 and CDR2: MNHEY and SMNVEV (reference sequence). CDR3 length: 13 amino acids. Trimming cost V 5 bases and J 7 bases, with 15 bases left between them.

The chain couples TRBV3-1 (or the pseudogene TRBV3-2) to TRBJ1-2; 11 bases align to TRBD1. The V gene end was trimmed by 8 bases and the J gene end by 5 bases; junction bases not matched to a gene: 1. The CDR3 is 12 amino acids. Germline V lookup: CDR1 LGHDT, CDR2 YNNKEL (reference sequence). The CDR3 protein is CASGTGGYGYTF. The CDR3 nucleotides are TGTGCCAGCGGGACAGGGGGTTATGGCTACACCTTC.

As regards this clone: Relative to the germline gene, one junction end is altered; a read error may explain this. J is TRBJ1-2 and V is TRBV5-6; TRBD1 aligns across 7 bases. The CDR3 has 14 amino acids. Germline V gives CDR1 SGHDT, CDR2 YYEEEE. The CDR3 nucleotides read TGTGCCAGCACCTTGAGAGGGGGCGTCTATGGCTACACCTTC. It yields the protein CASTLRGGVYGYTF.

The rearrangement links TRBV7-2 to TRBJ1-2; D ambiguous. V was trimmed by 1 base and J by 2 bases, leaving 8 bases between them. CDR3 length: 14 residues. CDR1 and CDR2 from the germline V gene are SGHTA and FQGNSA. CDR3 DNA: TGTGCCAGCAGCTTAGAGGCGGCAAACTATGGCTACACCTTC. It specifies CASSLEAANYGYTF.

This sequence joins TRBV7-2 and TRBJ2-5; the match to TRBD2 covers 16 bases. V lost 2 bases and J lost 7; bases outside the gene matches: 10. CDR3 size: 18 residues. In germline, CDR1 is SGHTA, CDR2 FQGNSA. The CDR3 here is CASSLRFGTSGRAGTQYF. The CDR3 nucleotides read TGTGCCAGCAGCTTAAGATTTGGGACTAGCGGGAGGGCCGGGACCCAGTACTTC.

The chain combines TRBV7-2 with TRBJ2-3; 7 bases match TRBD2. This CDR3 comprises 16 residues. The V segment lost 2 bases and the J segment 6 bases; nucleotides outside the gene matches: 11. The germline CDR1 and CDR2 sequences are SGHTA and FQGNSA. The CDR3 coding sequence is TGTGCCAGCAGCTTACCTTCAGGACTAGGAGGGGATACGCAGTATTTT. This encodes CASSLPSGLGGDTQYF.

V and J are TRBV3-1 (or the pseudogene TRBV3-2) and TRBJ1-5, with D maybe TRBD1 (6 bases). With 5 bases removed from V and 3 bases from J, the gap between germline ends came to 11 bases. This CDR3 region has 14 residues. In germline, CDR1 is LGHDT, CDR2 YNNKEL (reference sequence). CDR3: CASSNGQNNQPQHF. CDR3 in DNA: TGTGCCAGCAGCAACGGACAGAACAATCAGCCCCAGCATTTT.

The chain couples TRBV29-1 to TRBJ2-1; perhaps TRBD2 as D (8 bases). CDR1 and CDR2 (germline): SQVTM, ANQGSEA. This CDR3 comprises 16 residues. The ends were cut back, 1 base at V and 6 bases at J, with 19 bases in the middle. CDR3 in DNA: TGCAGCGTTGAAGGCGGGGGGACAGCCCCGGTCAATGAGCAGTTCTTC. Translating gives CSVEGGGTAPVNEQFF.

V is TRBV6-2 or TRBV6-3 and J is TRBJ2-2; 7 bases fit TRBD1. After removal of 6 bases from V and 8 bases from J, the junction contained 6 bases not matched to a gene. Germline V lookup: CDR1 MNHEY, CDR2 SVGEGT. The CDR3 is 13 residues long. This CDR3 is CASSGTDQGELFF. CDR3 sequence (DNA): TGTGCCAGCAGCGGGACAGATCAAGGGGAGCTGTTTTTT.

About this clone itself: This specimen includes other DNA sequences encoding the same CDR3. The V and J genes are TRBV4-3 and TRBJ2-7, with TRBD1 as a possible D gene (5 bases). Trimming left V 0 bases short and J 1 base short, with 7 bases between. The CDR3 extends over 14 amino acids. The germline V gene encodes CDR1 LGHNA and CDR2 YSLEER. CDR3 in amino acids: CASSQERGSYEQYF. CDR3 in DNA: TGCGCCAGCAGCCAAGAAAGGGGATCCTACGAGCAGTACTTC.

This CDR3 is CASSLGTEGGQPQHF. The CDR3 DNA is TGTGCCAGCAGCTTGGGGACCGAGGGGGGACAGCCCCAGCATTTT. The chain couples TRBV5-5 to TRBJ1-5; D is possibly TRBD1 (6 bases). CDR1 SGHKS and CDR2 YYEKEE come from the germline V gene (reference sequence). The germline V and J ends were trimmed by 0 bases and 7 bases, with 14 bases remaining between them. This CDR3 contains 15 residues.

This clone has just one count. V usage is TRBV6-5 and J usage is TRBJ1-1; D may be TRBD1 (6 bases). V lost 6 bases and J 3 bases, leaving 11 bases between the germline ends. Germline loops: CDR1 MNHEY, CDR2 SVGAGI. CDR3 length: 13 residues. This CDR3 reads CASSLQGYTEAFF. CDR3 sequence (DNA): TGTGCCAGCAGCTTACAGGGTTACACTGAAGCTTTCTTT.

The chain combines TRBV13 with TRBJ2-3; 9 bases line up with TRBD2. CDR3 length: 21 amino acids. CDR1 and CDR2 from the germline V gene are PRHDT and FYEKMQ (reference sequence). J gave up 0 bases and V 5 bases, and 21 bases lay outside the gene matches. The CDR3 DNA follows: TGTGCCAGCAGCGGCCGACTACCCGGGACTAGCAGAGGTTTAAGCACAGATACGCAGTATTTT. This translates into CASSGRLPGTSRGLSTDTQYF.